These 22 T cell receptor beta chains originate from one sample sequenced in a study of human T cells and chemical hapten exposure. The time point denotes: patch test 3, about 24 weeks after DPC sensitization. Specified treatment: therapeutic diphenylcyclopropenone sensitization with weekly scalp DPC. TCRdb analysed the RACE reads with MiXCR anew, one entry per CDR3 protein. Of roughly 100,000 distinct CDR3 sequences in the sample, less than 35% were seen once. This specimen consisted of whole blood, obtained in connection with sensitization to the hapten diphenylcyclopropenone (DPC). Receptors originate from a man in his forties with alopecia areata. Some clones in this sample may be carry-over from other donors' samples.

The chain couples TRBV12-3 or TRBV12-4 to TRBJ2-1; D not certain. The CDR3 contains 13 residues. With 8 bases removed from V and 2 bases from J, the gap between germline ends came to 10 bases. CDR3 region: CASGTLTYNEQFF. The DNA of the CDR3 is TGTGCCAGCGGAACACTGACCTACAATGAGCAGTTCTTC.

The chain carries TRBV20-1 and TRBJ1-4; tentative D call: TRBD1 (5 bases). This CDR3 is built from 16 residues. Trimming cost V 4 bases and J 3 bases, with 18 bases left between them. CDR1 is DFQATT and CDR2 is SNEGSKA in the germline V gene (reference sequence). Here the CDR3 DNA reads TGCAGTGCTAAACGAACGGACATGTCATCTAATGAAAAACTGTTTTTT. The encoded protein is CSAKRTDMSSNEKLFF.

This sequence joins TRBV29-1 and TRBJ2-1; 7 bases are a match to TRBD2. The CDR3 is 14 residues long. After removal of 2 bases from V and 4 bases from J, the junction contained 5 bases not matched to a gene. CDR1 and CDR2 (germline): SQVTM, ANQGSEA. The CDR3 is CSVERGSGYNEQFF. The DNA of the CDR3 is TGCAGCGTTGAAAGGGGTAGCGGGTACAATGAGCAGTTCTTC.

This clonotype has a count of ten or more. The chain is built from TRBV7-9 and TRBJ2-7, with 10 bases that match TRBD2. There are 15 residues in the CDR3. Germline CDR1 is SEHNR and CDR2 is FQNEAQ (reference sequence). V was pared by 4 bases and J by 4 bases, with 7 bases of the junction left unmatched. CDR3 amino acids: CASSSLSGRPYEQYF. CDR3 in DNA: TGTGCCAGCAGCTCTCTTAGCGGGAGGCCTTACGAGCAGTACTTC.

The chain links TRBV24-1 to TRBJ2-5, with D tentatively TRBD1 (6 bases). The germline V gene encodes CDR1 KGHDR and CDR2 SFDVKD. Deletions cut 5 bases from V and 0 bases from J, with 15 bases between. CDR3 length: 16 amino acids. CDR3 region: CATSVAPTGNQETQYF. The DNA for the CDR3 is TGTGCCACCAGTGTAGCCCCCACAGGGAACCAAGAGACCCAGTACTTC.

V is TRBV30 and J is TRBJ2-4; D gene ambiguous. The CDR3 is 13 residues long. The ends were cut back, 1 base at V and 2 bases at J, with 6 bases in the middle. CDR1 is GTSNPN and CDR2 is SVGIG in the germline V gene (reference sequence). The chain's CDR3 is CAWSGGSKNIQYF. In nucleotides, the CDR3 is TGTGCCTGGAGTGGAGGATCCAAAAACATTCAGTACTTC.

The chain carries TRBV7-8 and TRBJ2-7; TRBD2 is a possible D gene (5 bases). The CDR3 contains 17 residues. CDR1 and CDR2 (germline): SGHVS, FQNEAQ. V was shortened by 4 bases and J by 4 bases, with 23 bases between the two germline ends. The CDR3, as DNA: TGTGCCAGCAGCTCCCCTAATGGCGGGTTGAATGGGTACGAGCAGTACGTC. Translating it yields CASSSPNGGLNGYEQYV.

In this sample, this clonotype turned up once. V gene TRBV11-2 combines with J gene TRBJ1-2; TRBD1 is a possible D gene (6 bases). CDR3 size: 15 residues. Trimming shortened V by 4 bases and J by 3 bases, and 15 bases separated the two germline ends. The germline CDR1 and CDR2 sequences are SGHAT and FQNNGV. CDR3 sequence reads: CASSSSRGLDYGYTF. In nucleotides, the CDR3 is TGTGCCAGCAGCTCCTCCAGGGGTCTGGACTATGGCTACACCTTC.

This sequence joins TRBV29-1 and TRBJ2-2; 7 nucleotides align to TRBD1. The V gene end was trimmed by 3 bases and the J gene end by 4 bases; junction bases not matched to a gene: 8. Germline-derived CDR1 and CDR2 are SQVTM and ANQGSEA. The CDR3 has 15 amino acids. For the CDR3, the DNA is TGCAGCGTTGAGAAGCAGGGGGTAGGCACCGGGGAGCTGTTTTTT. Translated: CSVEKQGVGTGELFF.

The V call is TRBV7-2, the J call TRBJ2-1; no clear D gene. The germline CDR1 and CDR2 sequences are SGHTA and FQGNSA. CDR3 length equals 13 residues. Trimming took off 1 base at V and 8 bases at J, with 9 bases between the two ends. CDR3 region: CASSLDSLDEQFF. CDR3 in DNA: TGTGCCAGCAGCTTAGACTCCCTGGATGAGCAGTTCTTC.

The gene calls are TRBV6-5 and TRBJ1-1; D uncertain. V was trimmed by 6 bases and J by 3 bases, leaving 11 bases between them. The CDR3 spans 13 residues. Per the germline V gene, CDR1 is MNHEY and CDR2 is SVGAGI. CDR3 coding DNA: TGTGCCAGCAGGGTTTTCGGTCACACTGAAGCTTTCTTT. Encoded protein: CASRVFGHTEAFF.

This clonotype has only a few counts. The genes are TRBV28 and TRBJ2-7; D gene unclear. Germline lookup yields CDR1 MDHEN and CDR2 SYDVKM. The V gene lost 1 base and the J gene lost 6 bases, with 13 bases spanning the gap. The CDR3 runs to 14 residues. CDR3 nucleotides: TGTGCCAGCAGTTTATTAAGGATCCCCACCGAGCAGTACTTC. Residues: CASSLLRIPTEQYF.

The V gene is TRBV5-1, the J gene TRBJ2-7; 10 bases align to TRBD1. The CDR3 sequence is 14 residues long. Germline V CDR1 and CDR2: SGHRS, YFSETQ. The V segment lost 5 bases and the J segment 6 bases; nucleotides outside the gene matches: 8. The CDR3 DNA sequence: TGCGCCAGCAGACCTGGGACAGGGGTGGGCGAGCAGTACTTC. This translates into CASRPGTGVGEQYF.

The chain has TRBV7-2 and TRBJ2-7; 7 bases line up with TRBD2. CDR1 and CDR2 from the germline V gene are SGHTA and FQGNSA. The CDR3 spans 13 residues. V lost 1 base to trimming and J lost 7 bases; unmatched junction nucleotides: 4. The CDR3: CASSLGLAREQYV. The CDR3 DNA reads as TGTGCCAGCAGCTTAGGACTAGCAAGGGAGCAGTACGTC.

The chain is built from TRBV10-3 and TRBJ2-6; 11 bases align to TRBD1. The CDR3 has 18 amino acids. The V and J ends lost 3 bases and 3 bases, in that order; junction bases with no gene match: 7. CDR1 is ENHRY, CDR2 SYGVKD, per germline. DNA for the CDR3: TGTGCCATCAGTGAAAGTGGACAGGGGGCAAGTGGGGCCAACGTCCTGACTTTC. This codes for CAISESGQGASGANVLTF.

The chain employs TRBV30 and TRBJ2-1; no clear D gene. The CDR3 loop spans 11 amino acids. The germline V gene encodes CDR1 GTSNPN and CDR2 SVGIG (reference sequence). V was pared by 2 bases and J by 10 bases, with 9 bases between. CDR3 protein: CAWSPTREQFF. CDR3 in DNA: TGTGCCTGGAGTCCTACCCGGGAGCAGTTCTTC.

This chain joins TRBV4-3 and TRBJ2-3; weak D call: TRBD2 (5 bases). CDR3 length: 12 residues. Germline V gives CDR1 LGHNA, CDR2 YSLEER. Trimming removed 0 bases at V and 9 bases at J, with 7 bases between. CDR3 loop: CASSQDQRTQYF. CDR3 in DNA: TGCGCCAGCAGCCAAGATCAGCGGACGCAGTATTTT.

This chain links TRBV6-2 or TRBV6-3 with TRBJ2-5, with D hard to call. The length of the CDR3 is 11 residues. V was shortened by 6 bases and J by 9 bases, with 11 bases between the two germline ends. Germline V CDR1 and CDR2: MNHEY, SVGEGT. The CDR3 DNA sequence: TGTGCCAGCAGCCAATTCAGAGCCCAGTACTTC. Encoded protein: CASSQFRAQYF.

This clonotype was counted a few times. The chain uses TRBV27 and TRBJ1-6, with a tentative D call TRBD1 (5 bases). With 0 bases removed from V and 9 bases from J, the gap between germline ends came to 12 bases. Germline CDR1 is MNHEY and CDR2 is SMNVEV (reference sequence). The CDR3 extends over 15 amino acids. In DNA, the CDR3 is TGTGCCAGCAGTTTATCGGCAGGGACCGGTTCACCCCTCCACTTT. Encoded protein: CASSLSAGTGSPLHF.

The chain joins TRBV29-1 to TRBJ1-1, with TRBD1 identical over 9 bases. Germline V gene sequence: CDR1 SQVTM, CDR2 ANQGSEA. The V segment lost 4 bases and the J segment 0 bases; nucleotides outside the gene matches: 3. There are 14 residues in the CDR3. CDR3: CSVVGTGMNTEAFF. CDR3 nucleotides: TGCAGCGTTGTGGGGACAGGGATGAACACTGAAGCTTTCTTT.

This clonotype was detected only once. The CDR3 sequence is CASSQDRGGYPYTF. DNA of the CDR3: TGTGCCAGCAGCCAAGATCGTGGAGGTTACCCCTACACCTTC. This rearrangement joins TRBV4-2 to TRBJ1-2, with D unresolved. The germline V and J ends were trimmed by 0 bases and 10 bases, with 15 bases remaining between them. The germline V gene encodes CDR1 LGHNA and CDR2 YNFKEQ. The CDR3 has 14 amino acids.

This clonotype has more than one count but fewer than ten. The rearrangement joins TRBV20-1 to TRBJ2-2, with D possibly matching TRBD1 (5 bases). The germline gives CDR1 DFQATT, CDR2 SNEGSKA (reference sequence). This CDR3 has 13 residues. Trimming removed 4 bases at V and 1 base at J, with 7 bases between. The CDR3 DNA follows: TGCAGTGCTACTACAGGGAACACCGGGGAGCTGTTTTTT. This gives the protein CSATTGNTGELFF.